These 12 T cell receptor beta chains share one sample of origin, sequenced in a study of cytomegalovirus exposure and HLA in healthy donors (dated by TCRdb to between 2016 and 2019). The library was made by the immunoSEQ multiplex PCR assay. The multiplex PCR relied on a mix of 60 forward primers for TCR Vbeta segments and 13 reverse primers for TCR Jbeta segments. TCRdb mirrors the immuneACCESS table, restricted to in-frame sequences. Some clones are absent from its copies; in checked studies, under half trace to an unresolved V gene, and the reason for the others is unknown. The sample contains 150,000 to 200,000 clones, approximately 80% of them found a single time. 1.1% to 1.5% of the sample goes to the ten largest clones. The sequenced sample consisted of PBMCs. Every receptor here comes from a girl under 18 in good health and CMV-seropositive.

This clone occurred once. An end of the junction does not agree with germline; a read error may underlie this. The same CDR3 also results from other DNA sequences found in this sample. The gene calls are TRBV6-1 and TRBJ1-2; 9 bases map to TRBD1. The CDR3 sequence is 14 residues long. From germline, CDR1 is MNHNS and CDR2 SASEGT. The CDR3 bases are TGCGCCAGCAGGGACAGGGAGGGTAGCTATGGCTACACCTTC. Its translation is CASRDREGSYGYTF.

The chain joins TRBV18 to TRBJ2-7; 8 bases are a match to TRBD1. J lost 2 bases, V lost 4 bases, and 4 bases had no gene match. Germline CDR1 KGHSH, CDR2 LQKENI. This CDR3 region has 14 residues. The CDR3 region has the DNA TGTGCCAGCTCACTCGACAGGGGAACCTACGAGCAGTACTTC. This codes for CASSLDRGTYEQYF.

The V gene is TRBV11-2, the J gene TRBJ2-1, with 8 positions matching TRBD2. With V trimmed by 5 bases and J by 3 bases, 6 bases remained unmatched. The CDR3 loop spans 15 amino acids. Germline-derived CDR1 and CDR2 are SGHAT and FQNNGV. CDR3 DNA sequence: TGTGCCAGCAGCCGTACTAGCGGACTCTACAATGAGCAGTTCTTC. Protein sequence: CASSRTSGLYNEQFF.

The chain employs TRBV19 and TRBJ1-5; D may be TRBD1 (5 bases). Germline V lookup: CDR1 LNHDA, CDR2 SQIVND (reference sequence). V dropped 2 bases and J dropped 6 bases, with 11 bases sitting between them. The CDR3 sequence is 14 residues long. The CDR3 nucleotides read TGTGCCAGTAGTATATGGGGCGCGAGTCAGCCCCAGCATTTT. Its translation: CASSIWGASQPQHF.

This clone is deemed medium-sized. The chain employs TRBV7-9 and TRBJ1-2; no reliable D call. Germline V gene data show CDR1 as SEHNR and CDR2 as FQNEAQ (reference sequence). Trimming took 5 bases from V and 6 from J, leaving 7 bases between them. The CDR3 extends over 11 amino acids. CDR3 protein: CASSPLDGYTF. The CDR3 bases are TGTGCCAGCAGCCCCTTAGATGGCTACACCTTC.

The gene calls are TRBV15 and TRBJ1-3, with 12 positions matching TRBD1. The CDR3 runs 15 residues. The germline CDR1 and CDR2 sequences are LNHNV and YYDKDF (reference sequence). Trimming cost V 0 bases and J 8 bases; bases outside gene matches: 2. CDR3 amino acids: CATSREGQGAYTIYF. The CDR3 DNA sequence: TGTGCCACCAGCAGAGAGGGACAGGGGGCCTACACCATATATTTT.

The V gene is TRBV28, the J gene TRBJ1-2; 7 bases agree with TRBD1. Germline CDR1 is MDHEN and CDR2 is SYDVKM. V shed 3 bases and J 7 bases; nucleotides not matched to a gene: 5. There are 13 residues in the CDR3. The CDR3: CASSLEGAVGYTF. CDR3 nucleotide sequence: TGTGCCAGCAGTTTGGAGGGGGCGGTTGGCTACACCTTC.

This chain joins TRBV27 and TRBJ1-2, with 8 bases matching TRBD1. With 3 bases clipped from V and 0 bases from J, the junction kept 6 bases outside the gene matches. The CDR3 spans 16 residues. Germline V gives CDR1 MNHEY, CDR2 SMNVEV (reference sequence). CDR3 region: CASSFIWTGTNYGYTF. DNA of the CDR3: TGTGCCAGCAGTTTCATCTGGACAGGGACTAACTATGGCTACACCTTC.

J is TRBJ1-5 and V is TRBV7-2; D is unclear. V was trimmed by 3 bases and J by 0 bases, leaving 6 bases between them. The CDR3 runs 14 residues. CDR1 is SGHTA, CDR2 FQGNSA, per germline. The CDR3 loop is CASSLRYSNQPQHF. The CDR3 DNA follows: TGTGCCAGCAGCTTGAGATATAGCAATCAGCCCCAGCATTTT.

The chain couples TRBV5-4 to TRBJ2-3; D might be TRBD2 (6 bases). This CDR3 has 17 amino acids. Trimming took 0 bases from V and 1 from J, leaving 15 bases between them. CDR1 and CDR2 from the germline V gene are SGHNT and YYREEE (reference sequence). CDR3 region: CASSLEVREPGTDTQYF. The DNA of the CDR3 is TGTGCCAGCAGCTTGGAGGTCCGGGAGCCGGGCACAGATACGCAGTATTTT.

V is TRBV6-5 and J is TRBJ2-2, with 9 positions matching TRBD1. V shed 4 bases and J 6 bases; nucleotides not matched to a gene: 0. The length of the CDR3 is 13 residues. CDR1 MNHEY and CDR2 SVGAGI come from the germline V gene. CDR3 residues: CASSWTGAGELFF. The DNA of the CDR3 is TGTGCCAGCAGTTGGACAGGGGCCGGGGAGCTGTTTTTT.

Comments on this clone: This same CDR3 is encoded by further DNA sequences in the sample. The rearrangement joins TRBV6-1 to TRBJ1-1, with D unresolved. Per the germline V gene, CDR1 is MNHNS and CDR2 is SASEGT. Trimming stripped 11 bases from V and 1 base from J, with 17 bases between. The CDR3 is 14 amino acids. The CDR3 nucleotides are TGTGCCCTCGGAGTTATGCAGCCGAACACTGAAGCTTTCTTT. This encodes CALGVMQPNTEAFF.